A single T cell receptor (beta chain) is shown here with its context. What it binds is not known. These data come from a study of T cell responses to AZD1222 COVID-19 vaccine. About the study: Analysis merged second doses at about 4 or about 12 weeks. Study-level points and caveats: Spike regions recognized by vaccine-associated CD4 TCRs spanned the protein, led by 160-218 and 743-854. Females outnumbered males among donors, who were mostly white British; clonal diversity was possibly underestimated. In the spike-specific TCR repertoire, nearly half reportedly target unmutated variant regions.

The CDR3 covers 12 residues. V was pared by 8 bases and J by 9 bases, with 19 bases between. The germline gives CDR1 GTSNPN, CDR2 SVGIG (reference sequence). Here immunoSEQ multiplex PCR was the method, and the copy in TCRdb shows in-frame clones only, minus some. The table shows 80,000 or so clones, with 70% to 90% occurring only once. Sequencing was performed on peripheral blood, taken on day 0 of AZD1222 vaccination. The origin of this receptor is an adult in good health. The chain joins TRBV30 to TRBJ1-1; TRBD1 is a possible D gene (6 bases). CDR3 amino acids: CARRGAGTKAFF. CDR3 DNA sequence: TGTGCCCGAAGGGGGGCAGGTACGAAAGCTTTCTTT.